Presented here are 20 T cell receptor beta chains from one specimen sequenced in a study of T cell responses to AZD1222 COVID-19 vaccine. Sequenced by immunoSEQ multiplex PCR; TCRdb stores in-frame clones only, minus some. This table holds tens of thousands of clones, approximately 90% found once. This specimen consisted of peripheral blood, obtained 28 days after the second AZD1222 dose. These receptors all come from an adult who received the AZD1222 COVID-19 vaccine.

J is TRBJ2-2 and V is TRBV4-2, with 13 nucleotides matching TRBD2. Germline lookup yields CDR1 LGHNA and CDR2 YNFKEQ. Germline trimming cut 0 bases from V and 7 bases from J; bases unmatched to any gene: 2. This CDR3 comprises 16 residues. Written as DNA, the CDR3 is TGTGCCAGCAGCCAAGAACTAGCGGGGGGGCTCGGGGAGCTGTTTTTT. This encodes CASSQELAGGLGELFF.

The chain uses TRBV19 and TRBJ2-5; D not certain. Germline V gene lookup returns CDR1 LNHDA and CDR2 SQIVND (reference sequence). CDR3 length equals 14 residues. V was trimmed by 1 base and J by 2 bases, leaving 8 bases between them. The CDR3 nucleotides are TGTGCCAGTAGTATAGTAAACAGACAAGAGACCCAGTACTTC. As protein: CASSIVNRQETQYF.

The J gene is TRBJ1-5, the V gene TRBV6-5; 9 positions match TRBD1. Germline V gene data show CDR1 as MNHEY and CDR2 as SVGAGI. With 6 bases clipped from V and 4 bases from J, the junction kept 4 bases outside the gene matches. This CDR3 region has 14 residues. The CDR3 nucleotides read TGTGCCAGCAGCCCGACAGGGGGGAATCAGCCCCAGCATTTT. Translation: CASSPTGGNQPQHF.

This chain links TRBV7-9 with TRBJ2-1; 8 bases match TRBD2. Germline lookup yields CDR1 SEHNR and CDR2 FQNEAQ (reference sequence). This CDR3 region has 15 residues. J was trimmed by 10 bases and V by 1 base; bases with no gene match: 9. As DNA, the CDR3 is TGTGCCAGCAGCTTAGTTGGGCGGGAGGACCTCGAGCAGTTCTTC. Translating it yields CASSLVGREDLEQFF.

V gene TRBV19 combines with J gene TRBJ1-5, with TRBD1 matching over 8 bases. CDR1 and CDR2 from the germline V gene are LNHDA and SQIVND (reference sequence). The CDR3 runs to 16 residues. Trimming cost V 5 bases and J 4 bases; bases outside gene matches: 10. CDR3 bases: TGTGCCAGTAGTCCCCCGACAGGGGTTACTAATCAGCCCCAGCATTTT. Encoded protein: CASSPPTGVTNQPQHF.

CDR3 amino acids: CASGETGAGEKLFF. The CDR3, as DNA: TGTGCCAGCGGGGAGACAGGGGCGGGTGAAAAACTGTTTTTT. The chain joins TRBV28 to TRBJ1-4; TRBD1 matches 8 bases. Germline CDR1 is MDHEN and CDR2 is SYDVKM. With V trimmed by 8 bases and J by 7 bases, 9 bases remained unmatched. CDR3 size: 14 residues.

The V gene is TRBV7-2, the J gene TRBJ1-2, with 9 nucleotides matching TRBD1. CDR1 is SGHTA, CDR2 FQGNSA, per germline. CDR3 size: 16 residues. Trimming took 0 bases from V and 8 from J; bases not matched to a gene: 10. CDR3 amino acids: CASSLARGQGVIGYTF. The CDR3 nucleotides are TGTGCCAGCAGCTTAGCGCGGGGACAGGGAGTAATCGGCTACACCTTC.

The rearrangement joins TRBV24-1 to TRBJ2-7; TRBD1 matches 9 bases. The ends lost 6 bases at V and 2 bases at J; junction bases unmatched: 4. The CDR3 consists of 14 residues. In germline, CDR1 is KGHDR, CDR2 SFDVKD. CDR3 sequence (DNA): TGTGCCACCAGTACGGGACAGGGCCCCTACGAGCAGTACTTC. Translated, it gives CATSTGQGPYEQYF.

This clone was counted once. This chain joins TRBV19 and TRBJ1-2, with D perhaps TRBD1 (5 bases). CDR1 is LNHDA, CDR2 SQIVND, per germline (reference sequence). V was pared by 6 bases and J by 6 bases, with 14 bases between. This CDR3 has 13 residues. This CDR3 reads CASRPTSGDGYTF. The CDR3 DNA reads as TGTGCCAGTAGACCCACATCGGGGGATGGCTACACCTTC.

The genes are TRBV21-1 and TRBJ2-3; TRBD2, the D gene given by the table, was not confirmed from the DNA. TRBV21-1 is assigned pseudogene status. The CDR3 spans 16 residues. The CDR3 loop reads CASSTSGGPNTDTQYF. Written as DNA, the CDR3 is TGTGCCAGCAGCACCAGCGGGGGGCCAAACACAGATACGCAGTATTTT.

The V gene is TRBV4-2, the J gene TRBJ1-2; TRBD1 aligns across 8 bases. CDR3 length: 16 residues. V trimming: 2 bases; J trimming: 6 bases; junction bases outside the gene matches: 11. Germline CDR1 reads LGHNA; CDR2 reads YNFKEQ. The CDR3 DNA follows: TGTGCCAGCAGCCAACTCTGGACAGGGAAGGGCGATGGCTACACCTTC. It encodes CASSQLWTGKGDGYTF.

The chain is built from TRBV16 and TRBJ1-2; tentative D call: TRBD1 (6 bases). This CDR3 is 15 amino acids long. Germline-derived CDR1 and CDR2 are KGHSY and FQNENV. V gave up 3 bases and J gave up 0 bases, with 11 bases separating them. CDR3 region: CASSHDRSSNYGYTF. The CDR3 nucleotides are TGTGCCAGCAGCCACGACAGGTCCTCTAACTATGGCTACACCTTC.

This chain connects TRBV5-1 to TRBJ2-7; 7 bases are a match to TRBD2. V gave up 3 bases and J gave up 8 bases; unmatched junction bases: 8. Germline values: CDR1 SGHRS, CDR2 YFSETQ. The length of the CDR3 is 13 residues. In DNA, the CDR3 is TGCGCCAGCAGCTCTACTTACGGGAGGCAGCAGTACTTC. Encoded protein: CASSSTYGRQQYF.

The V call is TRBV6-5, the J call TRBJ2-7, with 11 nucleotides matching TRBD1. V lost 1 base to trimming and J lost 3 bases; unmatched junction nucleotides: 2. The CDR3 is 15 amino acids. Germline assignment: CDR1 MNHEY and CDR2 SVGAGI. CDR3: CASSYLGQGDYEQYF. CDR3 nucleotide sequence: TGTGCCAGCAGTTACTTGGGACAGGGGGACTACGAGCAGTACTTC.

CDR3 amino acids: CASSSEGASNSPLHF. In DNA, the CDR3 is TGTGCCAGCAGTTCAGAGGGAGCTAGTAATTCACCCCTCCACTTT. This sequence joins TRBV7-3 and TRBJ1-6, with unresolved D. The CDR3 has 15 amino acids. V gave up 6 bases and J gave up 6 bases, with 15 bases separating them. Germline-derived CDR1 and CDR2 are SGHTA and FQGTGA.

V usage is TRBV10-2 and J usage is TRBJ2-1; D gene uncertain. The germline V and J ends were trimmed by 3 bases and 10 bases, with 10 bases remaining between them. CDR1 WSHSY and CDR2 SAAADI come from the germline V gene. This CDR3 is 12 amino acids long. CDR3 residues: CASSEGPLEQFF. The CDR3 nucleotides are TGCGCCAGCAGTGAAGGGCCCCTCGAGCAGTTCTTC.

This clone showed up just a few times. The CDR3 DNA is TGTGCCTACTGGAGCTCTGGAAACACCATATATTTT. This gives the protein CAYWSSGNTIYF. The rearrangement uses TRBV30 and TRBJ1-3; unclear D gene. Germline CDR1 and CDR2: GTSNPN and SVGIG (reference sequence). V was shortened by 7 bases and J by 0 bases, with 7 bases between the two germline ends. The CDR3 loop spans 12 amino acids.

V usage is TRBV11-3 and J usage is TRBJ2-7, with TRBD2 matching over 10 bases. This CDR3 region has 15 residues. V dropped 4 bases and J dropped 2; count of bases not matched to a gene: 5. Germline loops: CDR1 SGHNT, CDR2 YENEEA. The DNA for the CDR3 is TGTGCCAGCAGCTCTGGACTAGCGGCCACCTACGAGCAGTACTTC. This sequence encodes CASSSGLAATYEQYF.

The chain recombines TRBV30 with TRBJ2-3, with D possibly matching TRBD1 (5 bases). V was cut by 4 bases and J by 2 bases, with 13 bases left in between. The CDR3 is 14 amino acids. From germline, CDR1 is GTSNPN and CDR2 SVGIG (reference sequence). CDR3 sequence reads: CAWNLWGPTDTQYF. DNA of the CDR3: TGTGCCTGGAATCTCTGGGGCCCCACAGATACGCAGTATTTT.

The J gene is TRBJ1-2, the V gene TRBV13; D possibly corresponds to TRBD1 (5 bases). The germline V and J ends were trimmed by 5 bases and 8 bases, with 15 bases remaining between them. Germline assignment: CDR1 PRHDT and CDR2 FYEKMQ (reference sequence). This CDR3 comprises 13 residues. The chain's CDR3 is CASSTLQGRGYTF. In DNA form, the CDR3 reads TGTGCCAGCAGCACCCTCCAGGGTAGGGGCTACACCTTC.